The clone carrying this T cell receptor beta chain was counted ten times or more. The data stem from a study of T cells in Graves' hyperthyroidism and ophthalmopathy. TCR beta CDR3 region amplification was performed from RNA transcripts. A set of HTBI primers served as the primers for a first-round RT-PCR of the TCR CDR3. TCRdb re-called the multiplex PCR reads with MiXCR, one entry per CDR3 protein. The sample comprises 250,000 or so distinct CDR3 sequences, around 15% of which are singletons, and 30% to 35% rests with the top ten. Uncontrolled infection, other autoimmune disease, pregnancy or lactation excluded patients. Thyroid ultrasound, orbital computed tomography, clinical symptoms, and serum thyroxine and TRAb underpinned diagnoses. The PBMCs studied were ones that came from 10 ml fresh peripheral blood. The sequenced material came from blood. The receptor comes from a woman aged 50 to 65 with Graves' hyperthyroidism that later progressed to Graves' ophthalmopathy.

The chain's CDR3 is CASSEWGGSSYEQYF. The CDR3, as DNA: TGTGCCAGCAGTGAATGGGGCGGGAGCTCCTACGAGCAGTACTTC. The chain employs TRBV6-1 and TRBJ2-7; 7 bases line up with TRBD2. CDR3 length: 15 residues. V was pared by 2 bases and J by 0 bases, with 4 bases of the junction left unmatched. Germline V CDR1 and CDR2: MNHNS, SASEGT.